These 27 T cell receptor beta chains share one sample of origin, sequenced in a study of monozygotic twins with inflammatory bowel disease. TCRdb reprocessed the 5' RACE reads, with one entry per CDR3 protein and no DNA. This table lists around 410,000 distinct CDR3 sequences. The specimen sequenced was blood. The receptors were gathered from a human donor with ulcerative colitis or Crohn's disease, or a healthy co-twin of an affected twin (not recorded which).

The chain uses TRBV29-1 and TRBJ2-1; the TCRdb D gene call, TRBD1, has no DNA to confirm it. Germline CDR1 and CDR2: SQVTM and ANQGSEA. CDR3 length equals 17 residues. The CDR3 spells CSVVRRGRFPAIDEQFF.

The V call is TRBV11-2, the J call TRBJ1-5. The CDR3 length is 13 residues. Germline V gene data show CDR1 as SGHAT and CDR2 as FQNNGV. The CDR3 sequence: CASSLVGHQPQHF. Complete variable domain (other parts from reference TRBV11-2 and TRBJ1-5): EAGVAQSPRYKIIEKRQSVAFWCNPISGHATLYWYQQILGQGPKLLIQFQNNGVVDDSQLPKDRFSAERLKGVDSTLKIQPAKLEDSAVYLCASSLVGHQPQHFGDGTRLSIL.

This chain connects TRBV19 to TRBJ1-2; TCRdb proposes TRBD1, but this gene call is untestable without DNA. This CDR3 comprises 17 residues. Germline lookup yields CDR1 LNHDA and CDR2 SQIVND (reference sequence). The CDR3 is CASSIVSGGQTIYGYTF.

The rearrangement links TRBV4-2 to TRBJ2-3; TCRdb designates TRBD2, a call that cannot be tested without DNA. The CDR3 runs 16 residues. CDR1 and CDR2 (germline): LGHNA, YNFKEQ. The CDR3 reads CASSPSTSGSSDTQYF.

The gene calls are TRBV28 and TRBJ2-5; TCRdb's D call, TRBD1, is unchecked because there is no DNA. The CDR3 extends over 15 amino acids. Germline-derived CDR1 and CDR2 are MDHEN and SYDVKM. CDR3 sequence reads: CASIARGLSPETQYF. Combining the CDR3 with reference TRBV28 and TRBJ2-5 gives the whole variable domain DVKVTQSSRYLVKRTGEKVFLECVQDMDHENMFWYRQDPGLGLRLIYFSYDVKMKEKGDIPEGYSVSREKKERFSLILESASTNQTSMYLCASIARGLSPETQYFGPGTRLLVL.

This CDR3 is CSAGQGVSYEQYF. V is TRBV20-1 and J is TRBJ2-7; without DNA, the TCRdb call of TRBD1 cannot be checked. CDR1 and CDR2 from the germline V gene are DFQATT and SNEGSKA (reference sequence). The CDR3 spans 13 residues.

V gene TRBV20-1 combines with J gene TRBJ2-5; the TRBD2 assignment by TCRdb is unverifiable without DNA. The CDR3 consists of 12 residues. The germline V gene has CDR1 DFQATT and CDR2 SNEGSKA (reference sequence). The CDR3 is CSATGLRETQYF.

The chain joins TRBV28 to TRBJ2-1; TCRdb outputs TRBD2, but without DNA this stays unchecked. The CDR3 has 11 amino acids. Germline loops: CDR1 MDHEN, CDR2 SYDVKM. This CDR3 reads CASSLGEVVFF.

The chain is built from TRBV29-1 and TRBJ2-1; the TCRdb call, TRBD1, lacks DNA for checking. The CDR3 is made up of 16 amino acids. CDR1 and CDR2 (germline): SQVTM, ANQGSEA. The CDR3: CSVEGDGLSPYNEQFF.

The CDR3 sequence: CSARDMIRADTQYF. V gene TRBV20-1 combines with J gene TRBJ2-3. The germline V gene encodes CDR1 DFQATT and CDR2 SNEGSKA (reference sequence). The CDR3 contains 14 residues.

The CDR3 region is CASRTDEDNEKLFF. This chain connects TRBV5-1 to TRBJ1-4. Germline CDR1 SGHRS, CDR2 YFSETQ. There are 14 residues in the CDR3.

This chain uses TRBV20-1 with TRBJ2-4. The germline CDR1 and CDR2 sequences are DFQATT and SNEGSKA (reference sequence). The CDR3 has 14 residues. CDR3 sequence reads: CSARRGRAKNIQYF.

The V gene is TRBV2, the J gene TRBJ2-7; TCRdb's D call of TRBD1 is untestable without DNA. Germline V gives CDR1 SNHLY, CDR2 FYNNEI. CDR3 size: 13 residues. The CDR3 region is CASSPRDTHEQYF.

The V gene is TRBV5-4, the J gene TRBJ2-7; TCRdb's D call, TRBD1, is unchecked because there is no DNA. CDR1 and CDR2 (germline): SGHNT, YYREEE (reference sequence). This CDR3 has 14 residues. CDR3 residues: CASSAGPGGYEQYF.

This sequence joins TRBV29-1 and TRBJ1-1. The CDR3 totals 13 residues. Germline CDR1 SQVTM, CDR2 ANQGSEA. The CDR3 loop reads CSVDRNLNTEAFF.

The V call is TRBV12-3 or TRBV12-4, the J call TRBJ2-5; the D gene TCRdb calls, TRBD2, cannot be checked with no DNA. The CDR3 totals 15 residues. CDR3 in amino acids: CASSPRDGLGETQYF.

J is TRBJ2-2 and V is TRBV7-2. Per germline, CDR1 SGHTA and CDR2 FQGNSA. The CDR3 is 14 residues long. This CDR3 is CASSLNIHTGELFF.

The J gene is TRBJ2-3, the V gene TRBV20-1; TCRdb designates TRBD2, a call that cannot be tested without DNA. The CDR3 totals 15 residues. CDR1 and CDR2 from the germline V gene are DFQATT and SNEGSKA (reference sequence). CDR3 amino acids: CSKTSGGSSTDTQYF.

The rearrangement joins TRBV5-6 to TRBJ2-5; TCRdb gives TRBD1 as the D gene, but with no DNA this cannot be confirmed. CDR3 length equals 15 residues. Germline loops: CDR1 SGHDT, CDR2 YYEEEE. CDR3 loop: CASSRSPGSGETQYF.

The V call is TRBV7-2, the J call TRBJ2-7; TCRdb's D gene call, TRBD2, goes unchecked for lack of DNA. Germline values: CDR1 SGHTA, CDR2 FQGNSA. The CDR3 consists of 14 residues. This CDR3 reads CASSLGGKAGEQYF.

Here the CDR3 reads CASSHEGRRTEAFF. V gene TRBV3-1 combines with J gene TRBJ1-1; TCRdb indicates TRBD1, and absent DNA this call remains unverified. The germline gives CDR1 LGHDT, CDR2 YNNKEL (reference sequence). The CDR3 has 14 residues.

The chain is built from TRBV20-1 and TRBJ1-2. Germline V gene lookup returns CDR1 DFQATT and CDR2 SNEGSKA (reference sequence). This CDR3 contains 12 residues. The CDR3 region is CSVYRAGYGYTF.

The V gene is TRBV19, the J gene TRBJ1-2. Germline CDR1 LNHDA, CDR2 SQIVND (reference sequence). CDR3 length equals 14 residues. CDR3 region: CASRVEEYGYGYTF.

This chain links TRBV24-1 with TRBJ2-7; absent DNA, TCRdb's TRBD1 call cannot be checked. CDR1 is KGHDR, CDR2 SFDVKD, per germline. This CDR3 comprises 14 residues. CDR3 sequence: CATSDRTRIYEQYF.

The J gene is TRBJ2-3, the V gene TRBV7-8; TCRdb designates TRBD1, a call that cannot be tested without DNA. The CDR3 runs 19 residues. Germline lookup yields CDR1 SGHVS and CDR2 FQNEAQ. CDR3: CASSLGTGGRILSTDTQYF.

J is TRBJ1-5 and V is TRBV27. Germline V gives CDR1 MNHEY, CDR2 SMNVEV (reference sequence). The CDR3 runs to 15 residues. The CDR3: CASSQAGVGNQPQHF.

The chain recombines TRBV28 with TRBJ2-2. This CDR3 is built from 16 residues. Germline V CDR1 and CDR2: MDHEN, SYDVKM. The CDR3 region is CASRPLTFDDTGELFF.